This T cell receptor (beta chain) was sequenced during a study of lymphopenia after photon versus proton radiotherapy. Study-level results: Authors raise, but do not show, better survival with proton therapy. After the lymphocyte nadir, photon-treated repertoires showed oligoclonal expansion, especially of CD8+ Temra cells. Proton therapy kept repertoires fairly stable, unlike photons, which gained effector/memory cells. A bigger post-nadir fall in TCR diversity correlated inversely with survival time in deceased patients.

Of note for this clone: What it binds is not known.

Germline V gives CDR1 SGHTA, CDR2 FQGNSA. The CDR3 sequence is 15 residues long. V lost 5 bases and J 1 base, leaving 14 bases between the germline ends. The data were produced by immunoSEQ multiplex PCR, yet TCRdb's version contains in-frame clones alone and is incomplete. The table has 160,000 or so clones, 70% to 90% seen once. The chain couples TRBV7-2 to TRBJ2-5, with TRBD2 as a possible D gene (6 bases). The sequenced sample was peripheral blood, obtained from a patient treated with photon-based radiotherapy. The receptor's source is a man aged 50 or older with gastric cancer. As DNA, the CDR3 is TGTGCCAGCAGCAACCGGGACTCCCTCCAAGAGACCCAGTACTTC. Translating it yields CASSNRDSLQETQYF.